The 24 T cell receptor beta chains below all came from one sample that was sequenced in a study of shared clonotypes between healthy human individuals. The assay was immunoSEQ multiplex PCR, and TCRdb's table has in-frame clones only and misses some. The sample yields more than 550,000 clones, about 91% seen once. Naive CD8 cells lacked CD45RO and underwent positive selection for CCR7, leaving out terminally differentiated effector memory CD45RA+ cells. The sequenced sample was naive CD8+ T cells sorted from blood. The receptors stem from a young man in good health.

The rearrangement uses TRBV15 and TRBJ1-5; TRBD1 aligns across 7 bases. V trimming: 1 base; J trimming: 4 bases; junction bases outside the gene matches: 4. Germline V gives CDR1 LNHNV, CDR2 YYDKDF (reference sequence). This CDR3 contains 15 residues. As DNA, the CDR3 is TGTGCCACCAGCAGAGGAGGGACAGATAATCAGCCCCAGCATTTT. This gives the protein CATSRGGTDNQPQHF.

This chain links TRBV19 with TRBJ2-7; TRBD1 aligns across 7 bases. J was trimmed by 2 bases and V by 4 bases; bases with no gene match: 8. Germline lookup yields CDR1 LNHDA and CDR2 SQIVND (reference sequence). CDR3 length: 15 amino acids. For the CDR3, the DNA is TGTGCCAGTAGTAACCAAAGGGACAGTCCCTACGAGCAGTACTTC. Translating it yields CASSNQRDSPYEQYF.

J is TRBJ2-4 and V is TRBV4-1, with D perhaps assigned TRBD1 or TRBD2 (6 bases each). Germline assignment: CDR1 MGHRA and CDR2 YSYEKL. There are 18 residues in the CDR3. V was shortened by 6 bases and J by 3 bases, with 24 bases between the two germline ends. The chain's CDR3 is CASRGGGGRVFGKNIQYF. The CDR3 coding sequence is TGCGCCAGCAGAGGGGGAGGCGGCCGGGTGTTTGGCAAAAACATTCAGTACTTC.

DNA for the CDR3: TGTGCCAGCAGCTTACAGGGGACAGGGCTTAACTATGGCTACACCTTC. Translated, it gives CASSLQGTGLNYGYTF. The V call is TRBV7-9, the J call TRBJ1-2; 9 nucleotides line up with TRBD1. This CDR3 has 16 amino acids. The V and J ends lost 2 bases and 1 base, in that order; junction bases with no gene match: 5. Germline values: CDR1 SEHNR, CDR2 FQNEAQ (reference sequence).

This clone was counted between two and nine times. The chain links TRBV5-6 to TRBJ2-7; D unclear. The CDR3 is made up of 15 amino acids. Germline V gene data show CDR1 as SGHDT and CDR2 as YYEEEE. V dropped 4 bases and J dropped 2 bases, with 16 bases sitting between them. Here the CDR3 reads CASSMRRNSTYEQYF. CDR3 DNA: TGTGCCAGCAGCATGCGACGGAATTCGACCTACGAGCAGTACTTC.

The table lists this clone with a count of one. The chain's CDR3 is CSVGPATGGELFF. Written as DNA, the CDR3 is TGCAGCGTAGGCCCCGCGACAGGCGGGGAGCTGTTTTTT. The V and J genes are TRBV29-1 and TRBJ2-2, with D possibly TRBD1 on 6 matching bases. The germline gives CDR1 SQVTM, CDR2 ANQGSEA. Trimming took off 6 bases at V and 7 bases at J, with 15 bases between the two ends. This CDR3 has 13 amino acids.

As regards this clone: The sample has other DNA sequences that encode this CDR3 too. The CDR3 loop reads CASSIGGYEQYF. CDR3 in DNA: TGTGCCAGTAGTATCGGAGGCTACGAGCAGTACTTC. The V and J genes are TRBV19 and TRBJ2-7; D is possibly TRBD2 (5 bases). The CDR3 runs to 12 residues. Germline V gene sequence: CDR1 LNHDA, CDR2 SQIVND (reference sequence). V gave up 3 bases and J gave up 3 bases, with 6 bases separating them.

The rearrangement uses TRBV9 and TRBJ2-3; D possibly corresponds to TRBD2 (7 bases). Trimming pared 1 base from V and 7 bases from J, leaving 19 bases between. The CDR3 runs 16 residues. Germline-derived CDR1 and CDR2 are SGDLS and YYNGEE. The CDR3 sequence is CASSVNEGGGRNTQYF. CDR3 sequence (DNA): TGTGCCAGCAGCGTAAACGAGGGAGGGGGGAGGAATACGCAGTATTTT.

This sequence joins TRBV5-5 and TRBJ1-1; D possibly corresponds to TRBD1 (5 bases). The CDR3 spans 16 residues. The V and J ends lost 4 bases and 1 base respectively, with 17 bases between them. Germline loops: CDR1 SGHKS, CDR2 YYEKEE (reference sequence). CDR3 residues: CASSPVRGEPNTEAFF. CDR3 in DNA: TGTGCCAGCAGCCCCGTCCGGGGGGAACCGAACACTGAAGCTTTCTTT.

Here the CDR3 reads CASSGVQREGYEQYF. For the CDR3, the DNA is TGCGCCAGCAGTGGTGTTCAGCGGGAGGGGTACGAGCAGTACTTC. V gene TRBV10-2 combines with J gene TRBJ2-7; TRBD2 matches at 10 bases. J lost 4 bases, V lost 4 bases, and 7 bases had no gene match. Per germline, CDR1 WSHSY and CDR2 SAAADI. The CDR3 totals 15 residues.

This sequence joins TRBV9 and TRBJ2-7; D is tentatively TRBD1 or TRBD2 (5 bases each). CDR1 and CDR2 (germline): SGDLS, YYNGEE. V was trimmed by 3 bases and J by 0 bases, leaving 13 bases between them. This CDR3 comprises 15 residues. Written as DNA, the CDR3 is TGTGCCAGCAGCGGGGGACGGATGAGCTCCTACGAGCAGTACTTC. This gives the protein CASSGGRMSSYEQYF.

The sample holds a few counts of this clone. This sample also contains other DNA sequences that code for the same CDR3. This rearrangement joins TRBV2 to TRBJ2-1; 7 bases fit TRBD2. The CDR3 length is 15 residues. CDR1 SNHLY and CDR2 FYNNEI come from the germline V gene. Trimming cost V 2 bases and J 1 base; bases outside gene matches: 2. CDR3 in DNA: TGTGCCAGCAGTGAACAGCGGGATTCCTACAATGAGCAGTTCTTC. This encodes CASSEQRDSYNEQFF.

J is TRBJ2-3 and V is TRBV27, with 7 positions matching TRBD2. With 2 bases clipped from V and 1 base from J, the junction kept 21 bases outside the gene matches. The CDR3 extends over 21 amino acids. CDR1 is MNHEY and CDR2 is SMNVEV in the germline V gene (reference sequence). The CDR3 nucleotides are TGTGCCAGCAGTTTAATTTGCTGGCTAGCGGAATACCTACGGTGCACAGATACGCAGTATTTT. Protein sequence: CASSLICWLAEYLRCTDTQYF.

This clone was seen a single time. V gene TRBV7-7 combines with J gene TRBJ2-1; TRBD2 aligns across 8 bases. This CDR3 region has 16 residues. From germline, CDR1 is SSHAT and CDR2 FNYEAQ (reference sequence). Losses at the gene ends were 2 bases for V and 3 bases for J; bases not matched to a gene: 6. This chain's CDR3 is CASSLKAGGHYNEQFF. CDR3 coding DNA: TGTGCCAGCAGCTTAAAGGCGGGAGGACACTACAATGAGCAGTTCTTC.

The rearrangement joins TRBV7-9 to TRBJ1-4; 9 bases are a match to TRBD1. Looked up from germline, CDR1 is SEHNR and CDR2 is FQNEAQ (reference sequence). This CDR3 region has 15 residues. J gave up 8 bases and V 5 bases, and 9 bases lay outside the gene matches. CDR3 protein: CASSPPGQGREKLFF. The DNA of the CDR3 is TGTGCCAGCAGCCCCCCCGGACAGGGGAGGGAAAAACTGTTTTTT. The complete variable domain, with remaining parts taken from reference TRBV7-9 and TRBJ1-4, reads DTGVSQNPRHKITKRGQNVTFRCDPISEHNRLYWYRQTLGQGPEFLTYFQNEAQLEKSRLLSDRFSAERPKGSFSTLEIQRTEQGDSAMYLCASSPPGQGREKLFFGSGTQLSVL.

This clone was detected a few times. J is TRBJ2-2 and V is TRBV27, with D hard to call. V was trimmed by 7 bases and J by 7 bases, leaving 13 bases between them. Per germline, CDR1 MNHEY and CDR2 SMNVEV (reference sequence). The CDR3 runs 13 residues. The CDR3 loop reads CASKGTLFGELFF. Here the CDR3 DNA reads TGTGCCAGCAAGGGAACCCTCTTCGGGGAGCTGTTTTTT.

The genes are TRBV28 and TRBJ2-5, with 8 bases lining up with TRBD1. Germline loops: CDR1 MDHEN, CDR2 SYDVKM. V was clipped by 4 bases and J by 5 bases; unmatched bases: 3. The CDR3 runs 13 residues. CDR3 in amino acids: CASSSRGPETQYF. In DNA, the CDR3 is TGTGCCAGCAGTTCCAGGGGGCCGGAGACCCAGTACTTC.

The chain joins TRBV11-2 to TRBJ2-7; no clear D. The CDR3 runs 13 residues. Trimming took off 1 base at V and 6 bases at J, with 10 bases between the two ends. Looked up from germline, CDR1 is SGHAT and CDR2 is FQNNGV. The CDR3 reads CASSLGVLLEQYF. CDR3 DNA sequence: TGTGCCAGCAGCTTAGGGGTACTCCTCGAGCAGTACTTC.

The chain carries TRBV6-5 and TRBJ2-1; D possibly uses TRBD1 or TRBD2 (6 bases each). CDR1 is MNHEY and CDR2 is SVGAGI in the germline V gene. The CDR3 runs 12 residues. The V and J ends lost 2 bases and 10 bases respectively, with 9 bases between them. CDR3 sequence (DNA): TGTGCCAGCAGTTACGGGGGGCAAGAGCAGTTCTTC. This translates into CASSYGGQEQFF.

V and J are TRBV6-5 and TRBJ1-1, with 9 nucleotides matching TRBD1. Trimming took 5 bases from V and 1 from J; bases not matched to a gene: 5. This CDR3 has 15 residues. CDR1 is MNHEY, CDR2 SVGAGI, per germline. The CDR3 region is CASSGGTGKNTEAFF. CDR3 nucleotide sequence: TGTGCCAGCAGTGGGGGGACAGGGAAGAACACTGAAGCTTTCTTT.

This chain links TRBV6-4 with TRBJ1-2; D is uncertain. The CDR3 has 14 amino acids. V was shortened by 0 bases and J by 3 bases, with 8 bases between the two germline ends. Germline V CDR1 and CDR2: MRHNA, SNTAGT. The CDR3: CASSDSSGHYGYTF. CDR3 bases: TGTGCCAGCAGTGACTCGAGTGGACACTATGGCTACACCTTC.

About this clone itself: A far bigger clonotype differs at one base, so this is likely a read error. The chain's CDR3 is CASSETYEQYF. For the CDR3, the DNA is TGTGCCAGCAGCGAAACCTACGAGCAGTACTTC. The J gene is TRBJ2-7, the V gene TRBV11-2; no clear D gene. Between the trimmed V and J ends, which lost 5 bases and 2 bases, there was a span of 4 bases. The CDR3 is 11 residues long. Germline V gives CDR1 SGHAT, CDR2 FQNNGV.

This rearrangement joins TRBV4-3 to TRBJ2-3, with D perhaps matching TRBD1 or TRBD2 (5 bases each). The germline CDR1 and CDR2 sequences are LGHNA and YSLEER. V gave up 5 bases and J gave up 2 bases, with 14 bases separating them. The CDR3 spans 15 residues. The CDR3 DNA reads TGCGCCAGCAGCAGCCGGGACGGCAACACAGATACGCAGTATTTT. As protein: CASSSRDGNTDTQYF.

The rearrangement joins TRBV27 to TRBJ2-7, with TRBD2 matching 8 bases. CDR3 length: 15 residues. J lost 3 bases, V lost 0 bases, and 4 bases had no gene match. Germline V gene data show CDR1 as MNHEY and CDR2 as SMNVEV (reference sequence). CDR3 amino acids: CASSLSDSGNYEQYF. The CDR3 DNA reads TGTGCCAGCAGTTTATCGGATAGCGGGAACTACGAGCAGTACTTC.